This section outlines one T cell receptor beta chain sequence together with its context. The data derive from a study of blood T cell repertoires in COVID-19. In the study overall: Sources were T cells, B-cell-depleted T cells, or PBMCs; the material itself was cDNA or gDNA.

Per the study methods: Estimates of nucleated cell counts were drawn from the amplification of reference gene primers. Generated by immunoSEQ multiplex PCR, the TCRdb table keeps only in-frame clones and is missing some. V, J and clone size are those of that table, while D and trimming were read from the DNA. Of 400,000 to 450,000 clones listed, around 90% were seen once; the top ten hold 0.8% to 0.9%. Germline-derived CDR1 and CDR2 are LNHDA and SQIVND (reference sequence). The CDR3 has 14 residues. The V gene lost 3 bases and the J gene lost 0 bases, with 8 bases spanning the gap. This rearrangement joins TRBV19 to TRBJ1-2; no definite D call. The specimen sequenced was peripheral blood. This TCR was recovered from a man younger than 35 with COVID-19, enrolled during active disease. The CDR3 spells CASSMIQTNYGYTF. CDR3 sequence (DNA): TGTGCCAGTAGTATGATACAGACTAACTATGGCTACACCTTC.